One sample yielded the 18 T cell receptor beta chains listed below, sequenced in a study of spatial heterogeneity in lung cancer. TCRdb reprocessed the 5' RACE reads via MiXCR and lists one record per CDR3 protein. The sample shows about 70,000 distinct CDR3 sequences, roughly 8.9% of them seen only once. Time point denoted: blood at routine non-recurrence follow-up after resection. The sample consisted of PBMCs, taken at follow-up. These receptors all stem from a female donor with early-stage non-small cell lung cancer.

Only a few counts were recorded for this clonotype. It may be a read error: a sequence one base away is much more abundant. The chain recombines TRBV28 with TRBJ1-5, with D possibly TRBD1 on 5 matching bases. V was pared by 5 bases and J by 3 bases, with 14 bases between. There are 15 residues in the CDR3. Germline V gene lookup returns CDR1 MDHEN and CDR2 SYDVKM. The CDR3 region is CASSPGQGDNQPQHF. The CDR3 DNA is TGTGCCAGCAGTCCCGGGCAGGGTGACAATCAGCCCCAGCATTTT.

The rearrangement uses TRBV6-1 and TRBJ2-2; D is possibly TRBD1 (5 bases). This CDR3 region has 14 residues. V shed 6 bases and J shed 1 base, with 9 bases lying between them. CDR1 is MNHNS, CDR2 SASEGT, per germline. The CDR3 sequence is CASRETGNTGELFF. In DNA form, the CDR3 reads TGTGCCAGCAGAGAAACAGGGAACACCGGGGAGCTGTTTTTT.

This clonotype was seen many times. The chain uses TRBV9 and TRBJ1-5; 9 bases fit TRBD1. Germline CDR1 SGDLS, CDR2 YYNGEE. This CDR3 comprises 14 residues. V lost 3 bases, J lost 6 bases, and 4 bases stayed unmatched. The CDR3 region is CASSEGTGFQPQHF. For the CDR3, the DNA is TGTGCCAGCAGCGAGGGGACAGGGTTTCAGCCCCAGCATTTT.

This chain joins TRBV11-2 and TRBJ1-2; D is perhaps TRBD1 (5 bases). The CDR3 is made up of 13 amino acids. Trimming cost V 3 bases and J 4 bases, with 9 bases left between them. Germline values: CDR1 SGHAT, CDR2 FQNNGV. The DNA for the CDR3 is TGTGCCAGCAGCTTCCAGGGAATCTATGGCTACACCTTC. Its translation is CASSFQGIYGYTF.

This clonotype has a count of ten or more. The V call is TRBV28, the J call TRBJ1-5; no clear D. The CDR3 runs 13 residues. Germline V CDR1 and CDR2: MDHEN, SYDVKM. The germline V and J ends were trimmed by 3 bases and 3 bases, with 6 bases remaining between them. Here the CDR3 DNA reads TGTGCCAGCAGTTTCAGTGTCAATCAGCCCCAGCATTTT. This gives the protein CASSFSVNQPQHF.

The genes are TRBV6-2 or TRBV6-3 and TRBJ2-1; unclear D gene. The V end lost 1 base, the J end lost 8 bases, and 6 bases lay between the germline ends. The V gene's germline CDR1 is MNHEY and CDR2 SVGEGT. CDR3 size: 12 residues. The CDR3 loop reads CASSYYPHEQFF. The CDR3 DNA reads TGTGCCAGCAGTTACTATCCTCATGAGCAGTTCTTC.

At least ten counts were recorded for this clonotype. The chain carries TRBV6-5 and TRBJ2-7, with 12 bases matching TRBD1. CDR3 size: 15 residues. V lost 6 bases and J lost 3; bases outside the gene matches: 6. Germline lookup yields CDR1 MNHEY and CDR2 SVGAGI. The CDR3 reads CASRRGQGAYYEQYF. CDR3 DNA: TGTGCCAGCAGGAGGGGACAGGGGGCCTACTACGAGCAGTACTTC.

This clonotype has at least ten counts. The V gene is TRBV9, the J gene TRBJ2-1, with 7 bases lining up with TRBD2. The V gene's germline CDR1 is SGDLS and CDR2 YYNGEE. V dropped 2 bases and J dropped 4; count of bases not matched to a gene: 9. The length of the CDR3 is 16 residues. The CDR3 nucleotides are TGTGCCAGCAGCGTCGGAGAGACTAGCCTATACAATGAGCAGTTCTTC. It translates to CASSVGETSLYNEQFF. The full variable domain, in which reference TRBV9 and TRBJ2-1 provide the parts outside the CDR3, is DSGVTQTPKHLITATGQRVTLRCSPRSGDLSVYWYQQSLDQGLQFLIQYYNGEERAKGNILERFSAQQFPDLHSELNLSSLELGDSALYFCASSVGETSLYNEQFFGPGTRLTVL.

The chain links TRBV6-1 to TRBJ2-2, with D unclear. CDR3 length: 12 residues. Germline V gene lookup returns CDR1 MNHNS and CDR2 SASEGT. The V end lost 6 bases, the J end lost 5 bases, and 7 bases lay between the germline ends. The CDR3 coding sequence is TGTGCCAGCAGGGGGTGGACCGGGGAGCTGTTTTTT. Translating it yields CASRGWTGELFF.

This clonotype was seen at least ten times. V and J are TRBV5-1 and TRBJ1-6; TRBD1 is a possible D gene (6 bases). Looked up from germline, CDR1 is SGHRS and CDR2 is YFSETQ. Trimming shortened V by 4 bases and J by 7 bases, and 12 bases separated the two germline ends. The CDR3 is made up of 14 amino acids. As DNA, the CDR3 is TGCGCCAGCAGCGGAGGACAGTGGAATTCACCCCTCCACTTT. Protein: CASSGGQWNSPLHF.

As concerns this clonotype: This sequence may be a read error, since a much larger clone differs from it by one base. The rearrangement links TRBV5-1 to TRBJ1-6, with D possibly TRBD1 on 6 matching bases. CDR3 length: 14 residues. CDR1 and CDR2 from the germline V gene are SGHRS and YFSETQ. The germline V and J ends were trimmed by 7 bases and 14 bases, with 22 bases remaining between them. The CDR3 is CASGKDSDEGALHF. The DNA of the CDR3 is TGCGCCAGCGGTAAGGACAGCGACGAAGGAGCCCTCCACTTT.

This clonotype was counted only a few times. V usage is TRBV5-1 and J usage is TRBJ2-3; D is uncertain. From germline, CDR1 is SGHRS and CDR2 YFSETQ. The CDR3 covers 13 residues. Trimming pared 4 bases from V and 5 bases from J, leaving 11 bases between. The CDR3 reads CASSADVGDTQYF. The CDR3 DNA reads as TGCGCCAGCAGCGCTGACGTGGGAGATACGCAGTATTTT.

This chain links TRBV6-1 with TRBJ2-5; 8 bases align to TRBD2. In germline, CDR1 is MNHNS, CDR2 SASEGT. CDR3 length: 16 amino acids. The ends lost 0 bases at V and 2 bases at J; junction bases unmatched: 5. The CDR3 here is CASSEAGLGRQETQYF. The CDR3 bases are TGTGCCAGCAGTGAAGCGGGACTAGGCCGACAAGAGACCCAGTACTTC.

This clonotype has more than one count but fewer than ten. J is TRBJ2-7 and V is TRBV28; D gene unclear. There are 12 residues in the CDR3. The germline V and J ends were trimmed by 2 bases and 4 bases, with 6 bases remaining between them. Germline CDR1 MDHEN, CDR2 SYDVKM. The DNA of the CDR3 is TGTGCCAGCAGTTTAGTAAATTACGAGCAGTACTTC. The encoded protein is CASSLVNYEQYF. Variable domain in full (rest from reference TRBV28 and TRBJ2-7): DVKVTQSSRYLVKRTGEKVFLECVQDMDHENMFWYRQDPGLGLRLIYFSYDVKMKEKGDIPEGYSVSREKKERFSLILESASTNQTSMYLCASSLVNYEQYFGPGTRLTVT.

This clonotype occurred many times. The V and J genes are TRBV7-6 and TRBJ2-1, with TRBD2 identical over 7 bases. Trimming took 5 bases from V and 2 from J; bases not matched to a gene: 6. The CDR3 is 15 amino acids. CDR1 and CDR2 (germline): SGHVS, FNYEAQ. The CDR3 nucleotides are TGTGCCAGCAGCCTCAACAGCGGGACCTACAATGAGCAGTTCTTC. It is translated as CASSLNSGTYNEQFF.

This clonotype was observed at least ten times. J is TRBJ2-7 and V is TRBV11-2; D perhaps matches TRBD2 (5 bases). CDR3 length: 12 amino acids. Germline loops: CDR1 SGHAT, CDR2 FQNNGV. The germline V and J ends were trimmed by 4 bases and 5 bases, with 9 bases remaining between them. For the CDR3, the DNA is TGTGCCAGCAGCTCAGTCGGGGACGAGCAGTACTTC. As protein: CASSSVGDEQYF. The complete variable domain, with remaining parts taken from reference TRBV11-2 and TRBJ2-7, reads EAGVAQSPRYKIIEKRQSVAFWCNPISGHATLYWYQQILGQGPKLLIQFQNNGVVDDSQLPKDRFSAERLKGVDSTLKIQPAKLEDSAVYLCASSSVGDEQYFGPGTRLTVT.

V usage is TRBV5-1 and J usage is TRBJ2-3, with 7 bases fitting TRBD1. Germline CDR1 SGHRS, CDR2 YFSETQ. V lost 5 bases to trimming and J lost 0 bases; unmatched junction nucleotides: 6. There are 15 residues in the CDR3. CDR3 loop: CASRQTGFSTDTQYF. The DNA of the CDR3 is TGCGCCAGCAGACAGACAGGGTTTAGCACAGATACGCAGTATTTT.

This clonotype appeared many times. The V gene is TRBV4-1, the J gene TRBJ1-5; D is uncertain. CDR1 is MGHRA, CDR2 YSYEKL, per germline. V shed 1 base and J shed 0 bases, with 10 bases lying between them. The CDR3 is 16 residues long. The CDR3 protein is CASSQVSAVSNQPQHF. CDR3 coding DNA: TGCGCCAGCAGCCAAGTAAGTGCGGTTAGCAATCAGCCCCAGCATTTT.